This is a list of T cell receptor beta chains from one sample in a study of T cell responses to AZD1222 COVID-19 vaccine. Repertoires were generated with immunoSEQ multiplex PCR, while TCRdb's copy carries only in-frame clones and drops some. The sample lists around 100,000 clones; 90% were seen once. Specimen: peripheral blood, collected on day 0 of AZD1222 vaccination. The receptors were gathered from an adult in good health. Both conserved end residues are part of each CDR3. The D gene is left open where the match is weak. The size field is filled for only some rows; it gives once, few, many or a size class.

D	size	V	J	CDR3	DNA
TRBD2	-	TRBV19	TRBJ2-1	CASTLGTSGGNEQFF	TGTGCCAGTACCCTTGGGACTAGCGGGGGTAATGAGCAGTTCTTC
-	-	TRBV7-9	TRBJ1-2	CASSLRRDSYGYTF	TGTGCCAGCAGCCTTCGGAGGGACTCATATGGCTACACCTTC
-	once	TRBV29-1	TRBJ1-1	CSVVEGNTEAFF	TGCAGCGTTGTCGAGGGGAACACTGAAGCTTTCTTT
TRBD1	-	TRBV30	TRBJ2-3	CAWSVLDRGPDTQYF	TGTGCCTGGAGTGTTCTGGACAGGGGGCCAGATACGCAGTATTTT
-	-	TRBV21-1	TRBJ2-7	CASSKDEVVGEQYF	TGTGCCAGCAGCAAAGATGAGGTAGTCGGCGAGCAGTACTTC
-	-	TRBV9	TRBJ1-5	CASSPPGRNQPQHF	TGTGCCAGCAGCCCTCCAGGGCGAAATCAGCCCCAGCATTTT
-	-	TRBV2	TRBJ1-1	CASRRILNTEAFF	TGTGCCAGCAGAAGGATATTGAACACTGAAGCTTTCTTT
TRBD1	-	TRBV25-1	TRBJ2-1	CASSPGDRGAYNEQFF	TGTGCCAGCAGCCCCGGGGACAGGGGGGCCTACAATGAGCAGTTCTTC
TRBD1	-	TRBV6-1	TRBJ2-5	CASSEASGGTGETQYF	TGTGCCAGCAGTGAAGCGAGTGGCGGGACAGGAGAGACCCAGTACTTC
TRBD2	-	TRBV4-2	TRBJ2-3	CASRSPRGGQAYSSDTQYF	TGTGCCAGCAGGTCCCCGCGGGGGGGCCAAGCGTACTCGTCGGATACGCAGTATTTT
-	-	TRBV7-9	TRBJ2-1	CASSFYGLYNEQFF	TGTGCCAGCAGCTTTTACGGACTATACAATGAGCAGTTCTTC
-	-	TRBV7-2	TRBJ1-1	CASSLAGEWTEAFF	TGTGCCAGCAGCTTAGCAGGGGAATGGACTGAAGCTTTCTTT
TRBD1	-	TRBV4-1	TRBJ1-2	CASSQDPGQGLSNYGYTF	TGCGCCAGCAGCCAGGACCCGGGACAGGGGCTGTCTAACTATGGCTACACCTTC
-	-	TRBV19	TRBJ2-3	CASSMRWSDTQYF	TGTGCCAGTAGTATGAGGTGGTCAGATACGCAGTATTTT
TRBD2	-	TRBV18	TRBJ2-5	CASSLGEGLEETQYF	TGTGCCAGCTCACTAGGGGAGGGCCTGGAAGAGACCCAGTACTTC
-	-	TRBV27	TRBJ1-5	CASSRGLNQPQHF	TGTGCCAGCAGCAGGGGCCTCAATCAGCCCCAGCATTTT
TRBD1	-	TRBV3-1/TRBV3-2	TRBJ1-6	CASSPPGGYNSPLHF	TGTGCCAGCAGCCCCCCAGGGGGCTATAATTCACCCCTCCACTTT
-	-	TRBV2	TRBJ2-2	CASSPGWDTGELFF	TGTGCCAGCAGTCCAGGGTGGGACACCGGGGAGCTGTTTTTT
-	-	TRBV14	TRBJ1-4	CASSGQLQEKLFF	TGTGCCAGCAGTGGGCAGCTCCAAGAAAAACTGTTTTTT
-	-	TRBV3-1/TRBV3-2	TRBJ1-1	CASSPRGNTEAFF	TGTGCCAGCAGTCCCCGGGGGAACACTGAAGCTTTCTTT
-	many	TRBV6-1	TRBJ2-5	CASSEEGGRIQETQYF	TGTGCCAGCAGTGAAGAGGGGGGGCGGATACAAGAGACCCAGTACTTC
-	-	TRBV6-5	TRBJ1-3	CASISGMSSGNTIYF	TGTGCCAGCATATCCGGGATGAGCTCTGGAAACACCATATATTTT
-	-	TRBV3-1/TRBV3-2	TRBJ1-1	CASSPQAATGGPFF	TGTGCCAGCAGCCCTCAAGCGGCTACAGGTGGGCCTTTCTTT
-	-	TRBV11-2	TRBJ2-1	CASSRIINEQFF	TGTGCCAGCAGCCGAATAATCAATGAGCAGTTCTTC
-	-	TRBV12-3/TRBV12-4	TRBJ1-5	CASSTPDLRPQHF	TGTGCCAGCAGTACGCCGGATCTTAGGCCCCAGCATTTT
-	-	TRBV19	TRBJ2-5	CASSIDRMGDEETQYF	TGTGCCAGTAGTATAGATCGGATGGGGGACGAGGAGACCCAGTACTTC
TRBD2	-	TRBV7-2	TRBJ2-3	CASAQRAGVTDTQYF	TGTGCCAGCGCCCAAAGAGCGGGGGTCACAGATACGCAGTATTTT
-	-	TRBV29-1	TRBJ2-3	CSVDGAGASTDTQYF	TGCAGCGTTGATGGGGCGGGGGCTAGCACAGATACGCAGTATTTT
-	-	TRBV11-2	TRBJ2-3	CASSPGQISGDTQYF	TGTGCCAGCAGCCCCGGACAAATCAGCGGAGATACGCAGTATTTT
-	-	TRBV19	TRBJ1-1	CAAGGATEAFF	TGTGCCGCGGGCGGAGCCACTGAAGCTTTCTTT
TRBD2	-	TRBV28	TRBJ2-5	CASRSGGTQETQYF	TGTGCCAGCAGGAGCGGGGGGACCCAAGAGACCCAGTACTTC
-	-	TRBV7-2	TRBJ1-2	CASSLSPGNSGYGYTF	TGTGCCAGCAGCTTATCCCCGGGTAACTCTGGCTATGGCTACACCTTC
TRBD1	once	TRBV4-2	TRBJ1-4	CASSQIPGGNEKLFF	TGTGCCAGCAGCCAAATCCCAGGGGGGAATGAAAAACTGTTTTTT
-	-	TRBV7-9	TRBJ2-7	CASSLSRTVYEQYF	TGTGCCAGCAGCTTGAGTCGGACGGTCTACGAGCAGTACTTC
-	-	TRBV19	TRBJ1-2	CASSRGYYGYTF	TGTGCCAGTAGTAGGGGGTACTATGGCTACACCTTC
-	-	TRBV6-5	TRBJ1-2	CASKGLYGYTF	TGTGCCAGCAAGGGATTGTATGGCTACACCTTC
TRBD1	-	TRBV19	TRBJ1-1	CASSIPSTGGGTEAFF	TGTGCCAGTAGTATCCCTTCGACAGGGGGCGGCACTGAAGCTTTCTTT
TRBD1	-	TRBV3-1/TRBV3-2	TRBJ1-4	CASSPNRRQGANEKLFF	TGTGCCAGCAGTCCTAATCGACGACAGGGGGCTAATGAAAAACTGTTTTTT
TRBD1	-	TRBV10-3	TRBJ1-6	CAISESTRGTAGPLHF	TGTGCCATCAGTGAGTCGACCAGGGGGACCGCGGGGCCCCTCCACTTT
-	-	TRBV4-1	TRBJ2-3	CASSLRTTGSTDTQYF	TGCGCCAGCAGCCTTCGGACGACAGGTAGCACAGATACGCAGTATTTT
-	once	TRBV5-4	TRBJ2-2	CASSFSRGAGELFF	TGTGCCAGCAGCTTTAGCAGGGGTGCCGGGGAGCTGTTTTTT
-	-	TRBV6-5	TRBJ1-2	CASSYSFGGSGYGYTF	TGTGCCAGCAGTTACTCATTTGGGGGGAGCGGCTATGGCTACACCTTC